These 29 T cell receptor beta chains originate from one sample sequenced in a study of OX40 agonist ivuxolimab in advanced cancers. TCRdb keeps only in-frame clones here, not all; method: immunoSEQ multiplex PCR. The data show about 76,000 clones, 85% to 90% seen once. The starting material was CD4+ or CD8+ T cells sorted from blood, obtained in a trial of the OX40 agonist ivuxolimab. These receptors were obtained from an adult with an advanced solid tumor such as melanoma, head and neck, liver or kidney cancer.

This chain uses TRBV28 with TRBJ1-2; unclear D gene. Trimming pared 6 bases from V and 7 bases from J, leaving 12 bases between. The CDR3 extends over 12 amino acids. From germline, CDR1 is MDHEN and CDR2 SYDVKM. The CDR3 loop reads CASSPGWGGYTF. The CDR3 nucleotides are TGTGCCAGCAGCCCCGGTTGGGGTGGCTACACCTTC.

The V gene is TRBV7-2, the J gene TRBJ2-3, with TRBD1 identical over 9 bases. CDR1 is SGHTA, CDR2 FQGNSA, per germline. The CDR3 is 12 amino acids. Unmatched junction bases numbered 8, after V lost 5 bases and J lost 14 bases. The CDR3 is CASSPTGQGVYF. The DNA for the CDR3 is TGTGCCAGCAGCCCAACGGGACAGGGCGTGTATTTT.

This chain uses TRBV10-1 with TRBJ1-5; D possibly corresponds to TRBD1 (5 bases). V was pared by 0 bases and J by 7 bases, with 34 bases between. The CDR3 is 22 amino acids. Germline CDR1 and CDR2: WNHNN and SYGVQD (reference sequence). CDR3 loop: CASSESRIFSAGESVTRQPQHF. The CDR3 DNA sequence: TGCGCCAGCAGTGAGTCGAGGATTTTCTCCGCGGGGGAGAGCGTGACGCGCCAGCCCCAGCATTTT.

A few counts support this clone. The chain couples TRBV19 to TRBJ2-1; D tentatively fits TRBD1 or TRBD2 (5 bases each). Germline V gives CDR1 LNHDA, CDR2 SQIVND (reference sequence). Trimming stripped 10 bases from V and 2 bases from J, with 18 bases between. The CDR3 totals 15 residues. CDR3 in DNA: TGTGCCACTCGGGGCACAGGATCAGCCTACAATGAGCAGTTCTTC. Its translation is CATRGTGSAYNEQFF.

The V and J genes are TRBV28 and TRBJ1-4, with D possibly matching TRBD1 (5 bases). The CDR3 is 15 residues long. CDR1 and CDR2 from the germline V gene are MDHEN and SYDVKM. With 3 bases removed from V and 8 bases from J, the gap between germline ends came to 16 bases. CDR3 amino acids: CASSFRWGVREKLFF. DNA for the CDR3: TGTGCCAGCAGTTTCCGTTGGGGGGTTCGGGAAAAACTGTTTTTT.

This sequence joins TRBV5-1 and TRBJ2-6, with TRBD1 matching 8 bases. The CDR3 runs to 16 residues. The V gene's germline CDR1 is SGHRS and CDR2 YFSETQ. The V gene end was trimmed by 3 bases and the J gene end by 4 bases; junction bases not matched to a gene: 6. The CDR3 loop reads CASSSTSGGGANVLTF. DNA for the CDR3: TGCGCCAGCAGCTCTACATCAGGGGGCGGGGCCAACGTCCTGACTTTC.

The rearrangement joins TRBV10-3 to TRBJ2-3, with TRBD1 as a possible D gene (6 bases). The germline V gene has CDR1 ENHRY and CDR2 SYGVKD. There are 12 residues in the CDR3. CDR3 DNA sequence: TGTGGGGAGCGGACAGACACAGATACGCAGTATTTT. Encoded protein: CGERTDTDTQYF.

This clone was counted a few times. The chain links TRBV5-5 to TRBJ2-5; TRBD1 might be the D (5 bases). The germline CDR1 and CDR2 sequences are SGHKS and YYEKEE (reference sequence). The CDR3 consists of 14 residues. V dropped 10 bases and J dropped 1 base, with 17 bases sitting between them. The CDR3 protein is CACQETARQETQYF. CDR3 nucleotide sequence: TGTGCCTGTCAAGAGACAGCTCGCCAAGAGACCCAGTACTTC.

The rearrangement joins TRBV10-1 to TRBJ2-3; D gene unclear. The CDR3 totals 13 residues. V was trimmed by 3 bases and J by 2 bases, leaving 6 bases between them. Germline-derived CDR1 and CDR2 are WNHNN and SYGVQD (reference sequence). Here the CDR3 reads CASSDVNTDTQYF. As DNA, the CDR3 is TGCGCCAGCAGTGATGTGAACACAGATACGCAGTATTTT.

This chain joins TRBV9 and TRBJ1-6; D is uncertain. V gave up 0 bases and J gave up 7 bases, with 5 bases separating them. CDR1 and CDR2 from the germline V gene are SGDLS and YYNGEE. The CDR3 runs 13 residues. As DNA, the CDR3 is TGTGCCAGCAGCGTAGTGGACAATTCACCCCTCCACTTT. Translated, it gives CASSVVDNSPLHF.

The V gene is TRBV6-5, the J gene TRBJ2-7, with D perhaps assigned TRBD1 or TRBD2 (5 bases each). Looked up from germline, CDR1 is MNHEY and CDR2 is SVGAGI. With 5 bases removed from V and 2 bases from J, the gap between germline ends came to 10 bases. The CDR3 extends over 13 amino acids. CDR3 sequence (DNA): TGTGCCAGCAGTCAGGGACCTCCCTACGAGCAGTACTTC. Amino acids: CASSQGPPYEQYF.

The CDR3 region has the DNA TGTGCCAGCAGTGATCCGGTCCAGCGAGGCAATTCACCCCTCCACTTT. Its protein is CASSDPVQRGNSPLHF. The V gene is TRBV6-1, the J gene TRBJ1-6, with D unresolved. Trimming took 3 bases from V and 7 from J, leaving 16 bases between them. Germline V gene lookup returns CDR1 MNHNS and CDR2 SASEGT. CDR3 length equals 16 residues.

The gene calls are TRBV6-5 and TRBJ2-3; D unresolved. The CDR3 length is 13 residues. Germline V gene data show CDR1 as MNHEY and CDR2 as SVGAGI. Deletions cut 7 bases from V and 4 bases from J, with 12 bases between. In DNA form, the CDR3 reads TGTGCCAGCAAGTTCACGACGGCAGATACGCAGTATTTT. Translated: CASKFTTADTQYF.

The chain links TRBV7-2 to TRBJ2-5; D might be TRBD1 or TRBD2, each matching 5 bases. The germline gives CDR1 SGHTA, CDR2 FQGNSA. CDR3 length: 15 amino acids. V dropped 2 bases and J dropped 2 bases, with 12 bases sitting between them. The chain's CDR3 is CASSLQWGRQETQYF. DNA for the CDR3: TGTGCCAGCAGCTTACAGTGGGGGAGACAAGAGACCCAGTACTTC.

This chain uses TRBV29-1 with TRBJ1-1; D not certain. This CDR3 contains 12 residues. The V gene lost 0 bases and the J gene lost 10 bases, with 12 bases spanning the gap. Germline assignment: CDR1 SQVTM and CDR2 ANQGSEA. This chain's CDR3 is CSVEEGSWGAFF. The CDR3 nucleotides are TGCAGCGTTGAAGAGGGGTCGTGGGGAGCTTTCTTT. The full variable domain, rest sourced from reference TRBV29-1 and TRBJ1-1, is SAVISQKPSRDICQRGTSLTIQCQVDSQVTMMFWYRQQPGQSLTLIATANQGSEATYESGFVIDKFPISRPNLTFSTLTVSNMSPEDSSIYLCSVEEGSWGAFFGQGTRLTVV.

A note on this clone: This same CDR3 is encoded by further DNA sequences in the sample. CDR3 amino acids: CASNAGTVQYSNQPQHF. The CDR3 DNA reads TGCGCCAGCAATGCCGGGACAGTACAATATAGCAATCAGCCCCAGCATTTT. The chain has TRBV10-2 and TRBJ1-5; 7 nucleotides line up with TRBD1. The CDR3 contains 17 residues. V was pared by 7 bases and J by 0 bases, with 12 bases of the junction left unmatched. Germline V lookup: CDR1 WSHSY, CDR2 SAAADI.

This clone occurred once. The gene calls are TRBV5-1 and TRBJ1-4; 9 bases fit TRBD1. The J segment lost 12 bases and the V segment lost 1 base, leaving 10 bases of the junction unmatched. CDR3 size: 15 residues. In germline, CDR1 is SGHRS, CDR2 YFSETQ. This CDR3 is CASSLQGQGWEQLFF. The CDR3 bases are TGCGCCAGCAGCTTGCAGGGACAGGGATGGGAGCAACTGTTTTTT.

The CDR3 loop is CASRLTDTQYF. The CDR3 DNA reads as TGTGCCAGCAGGCTCACAGATACGCAGTATTTT. The V gene is TRBV27, the J gene TRBJ2-3; D is uncertain. Deletions cut 6 bases from V and 2 bases from J, with 3 bases between. Germline V gene data show CDR1 as MNHEY and CDR2 as SMNVEV (reference sequence). CDR3 length: 11 residues.

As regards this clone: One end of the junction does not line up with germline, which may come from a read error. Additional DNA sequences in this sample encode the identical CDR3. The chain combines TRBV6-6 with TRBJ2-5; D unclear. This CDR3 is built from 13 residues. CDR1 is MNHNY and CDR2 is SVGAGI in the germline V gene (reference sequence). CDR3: CASGPGYQETQYF. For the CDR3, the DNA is TGTGCCAGCGGCCCCGGGTACCAGGAGACCCAGTACTTC.

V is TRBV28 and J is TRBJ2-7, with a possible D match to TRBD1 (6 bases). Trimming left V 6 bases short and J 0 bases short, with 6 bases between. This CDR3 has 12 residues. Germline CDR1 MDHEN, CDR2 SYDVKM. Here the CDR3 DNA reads TGTGCCAGCAGAGGGGGCTCCTACGAGCAGTACGTC. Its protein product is CASRGGSYEQYV.

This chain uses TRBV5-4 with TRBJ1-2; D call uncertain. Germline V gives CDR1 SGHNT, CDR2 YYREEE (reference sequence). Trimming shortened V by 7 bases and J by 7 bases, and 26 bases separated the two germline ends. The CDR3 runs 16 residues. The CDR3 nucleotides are TGTGCCAGCTCAAGTCCAAACGGGGAGGGTGGATTTGGCTACACCTTC. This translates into CASSSPNGEGGFGYTF.

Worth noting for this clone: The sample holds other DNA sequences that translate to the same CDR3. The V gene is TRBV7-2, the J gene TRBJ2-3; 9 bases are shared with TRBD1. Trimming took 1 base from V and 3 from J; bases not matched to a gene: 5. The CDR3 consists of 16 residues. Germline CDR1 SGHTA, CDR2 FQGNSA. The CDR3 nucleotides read TGTGCCAGCAGCTTAGGGGGGGGACAGGGAACAGATACGCAGTATTTT. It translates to CASSLGGGQGTDTQYF.

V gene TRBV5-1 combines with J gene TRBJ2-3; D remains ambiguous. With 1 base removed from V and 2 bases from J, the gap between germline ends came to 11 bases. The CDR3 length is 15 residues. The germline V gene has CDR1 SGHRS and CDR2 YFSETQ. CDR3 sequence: CASSLQEMTTDTQYF. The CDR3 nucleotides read TGCGCCAGCAGCTTGCAGGAGATGACCACAGATACGCAGTATTTT.

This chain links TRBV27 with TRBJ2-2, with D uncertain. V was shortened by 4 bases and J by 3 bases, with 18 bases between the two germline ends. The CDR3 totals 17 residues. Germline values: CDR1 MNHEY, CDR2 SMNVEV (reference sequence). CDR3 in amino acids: CASSYALPETYTGELFF. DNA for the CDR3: TGTGCCAGCAGTTATGCCCTGCCGGAAACCTACACCGGGGAGCTGTTTTTT.

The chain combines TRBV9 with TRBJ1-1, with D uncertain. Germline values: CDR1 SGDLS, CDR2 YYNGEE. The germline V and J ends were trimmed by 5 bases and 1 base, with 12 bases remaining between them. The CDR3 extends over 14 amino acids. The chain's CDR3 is CASSSDAANTEAFF. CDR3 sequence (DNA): TGTGCCAGCAGTTCAGATGCGGCGAACACTGAAGCTTTCTTT.

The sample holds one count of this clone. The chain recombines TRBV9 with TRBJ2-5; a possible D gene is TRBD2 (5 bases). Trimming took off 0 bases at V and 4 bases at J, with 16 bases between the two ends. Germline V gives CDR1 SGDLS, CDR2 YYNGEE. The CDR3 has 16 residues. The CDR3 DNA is TGTGCCAGCAGCGTAGTGGTAACGGGCGGGTCAGAGACCCAGTACTTC. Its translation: CASSVVVTGGSETQYF.

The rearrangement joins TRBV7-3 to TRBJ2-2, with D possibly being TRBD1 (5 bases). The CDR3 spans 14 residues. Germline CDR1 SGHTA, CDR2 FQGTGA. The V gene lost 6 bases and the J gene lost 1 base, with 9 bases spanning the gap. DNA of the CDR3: TGTGCCAGCAGTCCTCAGGGGAACACCGGGGAGCTGTTTTTT. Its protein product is CASSPQGNTGELFF. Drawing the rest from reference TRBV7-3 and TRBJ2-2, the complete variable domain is GAGVSQTPSNKVTEKGKYVELRCDPISGHTALYWYRQSLGQGPEFLIYFQGTGAADDSGLPNDRFFAVRPEGSVSTLKIQRTERGDSAVYLCASSPQGNTGELFFGEGSRLTVL.

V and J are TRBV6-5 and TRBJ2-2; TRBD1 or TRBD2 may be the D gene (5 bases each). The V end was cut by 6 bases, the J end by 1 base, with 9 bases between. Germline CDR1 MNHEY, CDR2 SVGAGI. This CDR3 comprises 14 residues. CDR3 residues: CASRLGRNTGELFF. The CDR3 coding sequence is TGTGCCAGCAGATTGGGACGGAACACCGGGGAGCTGTTTTTT.

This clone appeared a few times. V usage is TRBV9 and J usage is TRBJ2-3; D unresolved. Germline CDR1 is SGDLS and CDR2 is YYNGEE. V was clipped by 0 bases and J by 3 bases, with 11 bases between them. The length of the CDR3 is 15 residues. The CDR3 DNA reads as TGTGCCAGCAGCGTAGTTGGGGATGGAACAGATACGCAGTATTTT. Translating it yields CASSVVGDGTDTQYF.